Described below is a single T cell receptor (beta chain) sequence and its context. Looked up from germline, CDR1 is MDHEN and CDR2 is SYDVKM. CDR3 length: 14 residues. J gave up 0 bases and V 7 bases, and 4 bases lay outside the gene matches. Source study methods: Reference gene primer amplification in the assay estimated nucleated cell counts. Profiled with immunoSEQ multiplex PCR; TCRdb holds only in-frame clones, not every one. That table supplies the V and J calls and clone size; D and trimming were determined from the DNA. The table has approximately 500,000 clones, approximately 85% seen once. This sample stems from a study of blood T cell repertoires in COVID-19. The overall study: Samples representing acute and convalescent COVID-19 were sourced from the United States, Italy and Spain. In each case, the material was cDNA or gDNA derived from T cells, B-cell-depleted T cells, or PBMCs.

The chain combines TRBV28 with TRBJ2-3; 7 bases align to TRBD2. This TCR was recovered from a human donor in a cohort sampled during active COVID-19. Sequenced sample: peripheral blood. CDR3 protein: CASKIGGSTDTQYF. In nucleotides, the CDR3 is TGTGCCAGCAAGATCGGGGGGAGCACAGATACGCAGTATTTT.